Listed below are T cell receptor beta chains from one sample, sequenced in a study of blood T cell repertoires in COVID-19. Repertoires were generated with immunoSEQ multiplex PCR, while TCRdb's copy carries only in-frame clones and drops some. The table has about 380,000 clones, about 89% seen once. Sequenced material: PBMCs or T cells enriched from blood (not recorded which). The origin of the receptors is a man aged 30-40 years who had recovered from COVID-19. CDR3s include the opening cysteine and the closing phenylalanine or tryptophan. The order of the fields is V gene, J gene, D gene, clone size, CDR3 DNA, CDR3 protein. The D gene is left open where the match is weak. Clone size is given for some rows only: seen once, a few or many times, or a class if the clone is expanded.

>TRBV9|TRBJ2-2|.|.
TGTGCCAGCAGCGCCCGCGGGGAGCTGTTTTTT
CASSARGELFF
>TRBV4-1|TRBJ2-2|.|.
TGCGCCAGCAGCCAAGGTCAGGGTTTGGCCGGGGAGCTGTTTTTT
CASSQGQGLAGELFF
>TRBV25-1|TRBJ2-7|TRBD1|.
TGTGCCAGCAGTAGCCAGGGGGCTGGAGAGCAGTACTTC
CASSSQGAGEQYF
>TRBV11-2|TRBJ2-7|.|.
TGTGCCAGCAGCTTAGATCGTGCAGACTACGAGCAGTACTTC
CASSLDRADYEQYF
>TRBV3-1/TRBV3-2|TRBJ1-1|.|.
TGTGCCAGCAGCCATCTGGGCGTCCAGAGGAACACTGAAGCTTTCTTT
CASSHLGVQRNTEAFF
>TRBV10-1|TRBJ2-5|TRBD1|.
TGCGCCAGCAGTGAGTTGAGACAGGGGACCCAGTACTTC
CASSELRQGTQYF
>TRBV27|TRBJ1-5|.|.
TGTGCCAGCAGCTCAACCCCCCGGACAGATCAGCCCCAGCATTTT
CASSSTPRTDQPQHF
>TRBV7-3|TRBJ1-5|.|.
TGTGCCAGCAGCTTATTACCAGGGATGGGTCAGCCCCAGCATTTT
CASSLLPGMGQPQHF
>TRBV11-2|TRBJ2-1|TRBD2|.
TGTGCCAGCAGCTTAACTGGCTTAGCGGGGGGAACCTTTTACAATGAGCAGTTCTTC
CASSLTGLAGGTFYNEQFF
>TRBV7-8|TRBJ1-5|.|many
TGTGCCAGCAGCTTAGATGGGCAGGGAGGGGATCAGCCCCAGCATTTT
CASSLDGQGGDQPQHF
>TRBV19|TRBJ1-3|.|.
TGTGCCAGCAGTCCTCCCCCGATAGCGCGGGCAATCTCTGGAAACACCATATATTTT
CASSPPPIARAISGNTIYF
>TRBV7-8|TRBJ1-2|.|once
TGTGCCAGCAGCTTAGGGTTGTCGGGGGACTATGGCTACACCTTC
CASSLGLSGDYGYTF
>TRBV7-2|TRBJ2-7|.|.
TGTGCCAGCGCTATGGCCTACGAGCAGTACTTC
CASAMAYEQYF
>TRBV7-9|TRBJ1-3|.|.
TGTGCCAGCAGCTTAACTGTGTCCGGCTCTGGAAACACCATATATTTT
CASSLTVSGSGNTIYF
>TRBV5-1|TRBJ1-6|TRBD1|.
TGCGCCAGCAGCTTGTACGCTCCCGGGACAGGGGTTATCGGTTCACCCCTCCACTTT
CASSLYAPGTGVIGSPLHF